Shown below are 27 T cell receptor beta chains from a single sample sequenced in a study of blood T cells in healthy people across ages. A second PCR, run for 7 to 11 cycles, used a sample-barcoded 5' primer plus a J-beta primer mix. TCRdb recomputed calls from the 5' RACE reads with MiXCR, one row per CDR3 protein. The sample consists of about 1.1 million distinct CDR3 sequences, less than 45% of them appearing once. The sequenced material came from blood. The receptors come from a man younger than 35 in good health.

V is TRBV5-1 and J is TRBJ1-1; TRBD1 agrees at 8 bases. Germline trimming cut 6 bases from V and 1 base from J; bases unmatched to any gene: 11. Germline assignment: CDR1 SGHRS and CDR2 YFSETQ. This CDR3 region has 16 residues. DNA of the CDR3: TGCGCCAGCACCCTCACAGGGGGGAGGTGGAACACTGAAGCTTTCTTT. This sequence encodes CASTLTGGRWNTEAFF.

The chain links TRBV6-5 to TRBJ2-1; 14 bases fit TRBD2. V shed 0 bases, J shed 9 bases, and the junction held 7 bases outside the gene matches. The length of the CDR3 is 17 residues. Germline V gene data show CDR1 as MNHEY and CDR2 as SVGAGI. The CDR3 DNA follows: TGTGCCAGCAGTTACTCGGGGACTAGCGGGGGTATTGCTGAGCAGTTCTTC. This sequence encodes CASSYSGTSGGIAEQFF.

This clonotype was detected a few times. CDR3 sequence: CSVEGESQSEQYF. CDR3 sequence (DNA): TGCAGCGTTGAGGGGGAGTCGCAATCCGAGCAGTACTTC. The V and J genes are TRBV29-1 and TRBJ2-7; D may be TRBD1 or TRBD2 (5 bases each). Germline V gene sequence: CDR1 SQVTM, CDR2 ANQGSEA. The CDR3 loop spans 13 amino acids. With 3 bases removed from V and 6 bases from J, the gap between germline ends came to 15 bases.

This chain links TRBV7-9 with TRBJ2-2, with D maybe TRBD1 (6 bases). The length of the CDR3 is 15 residues. Germline V gene sequence: CDR1 SEHNR, CDR2 FQNEAQ (reference sequence). The V and J ends lost 3 bases and 4 bases respectively, with 12 bases between them. The CDR3 here is CASSFTGKGTGELFF. Here the CDR3 DNA reads TGTGCCAGCAGCTTTACAGGGAAGGGCACCGGGGAGCTGTTTTTT.

This clonotype was recorded a few times. The rearrangement uses TRBV12-3 or TRBV12-4 and TRBJ2-1; 7 bases map to TRBD2. CDR3 length equals 13 residues. V dropped 6 bases and J dropped 5; count of bases not matched to a gene: 4. The CDR3 spells CASRQTSNNEQFF. DNA of the CDR3: TGTGCCAGCAGGCAGACTAGCAACAATGAGCAGTTCTTC.

This clonotype was recorded a few times. V usage is TRBV20-1 and J usage is TRBJ2-5; 7 nucleotides line up with TRBD2. Trimming cost V 5 bases and J 1 base; bases outside gene matches: 4. CDR1 and CDR2 (germline): DFQATT, SNEGSKA (reference sequence). The CDR3 is 13 amino acids. CDR3 nucleotides: TGCAGTGCTTCGCGGGGGTCCCAAGAGACCCAGTACTTC. Translating gives CSASRGSQETQYF.

In this sample, this clonotype turned up many times. The rearrangement uses TRBV6-1 and TRBJ1-2, with D possibly TRBD1 on 6 matching bases. The CDR3 spans 12 residues. Germline CDR1 and CDR2: MNHNS and SASEGT. Trimming removed 5 bases at V and 4 bases at J, with 8 bases between. The CDR3 region has the DNA TGTGCCAGCAGTACAGGGCGCTATGGCTACACCTTC. Its protein is CASSTGRYGYTF.

The J gene is TRBJ2-5, the V gene TRBV12-3 or TRBV12-4, with D unclear. This CDR3 is built from 14 residues. Trimming took 8 bases from V and 3 from J, leaving 16 bases between them. The CDR3 loop reads CASGGHIIEETQYF. As DNA, the CDR3 is TGTGCCAGCGGTGGCCACATCATCGAAGAGACCCAGTACTTC.

This clonotype showed up just a few times. The V call is TRBV29-1, the J call TRBJ2-7; weak D call: TRBD2 (5 bases). This CDR3 is built from 14 residues. The germline V gene has CDR1 SQVTM and CDR2 ANQGSEA. The V and J ends lost 0 bases and 0 bases respectively, with 9 bases between them. The CDR3 here is CSVEDQRDSYEQYF. The CDR3 region has the DNA TGCAGCGTTGAAGATCAGAGGGACTCCTACGAGCAGTACTTC.

The rearrangement uses TRBV7-2 and TRBJ2-3; D unresolved. CDR1 and CDR2 (germline): SGHTA, FQGNSA. The CDR3 covers 15 residues. The V end lost 5 bases, the J end lost 3 bases, and 15 bases lay between the germline ends. CDR3 sequence: CASSRSSPETDTQYF. In DNA, the CDR3 is TGTGCCAGCAGCCGCTCCTCGCCAGAAACAGATACGCAGTATTTT.

The J gene is TRBJ2-5, the V gene TRBV29-1; 8 bases are a match to TRBD2. Germline V gene sequence: CDR1 SQVTM, CDR2 ANQGSEA. V lost 1 base to trimming and J lost 5 bases; unmatched junction nucleotides: 6. The CDR3 runs 14 residues. This CDR3 reads CSVEGVAGLETQYF. The CDR3 bases are TGCAGCGTTGAAGGAGTAGCGGGATTGGAGACCCAGTACTTC.

The chain recombines TRBV6-1 with TRBJ1-1, with no clear D. Germline CDR1 and CDR2: MNHNS and SASEGT. Trimming stripped 7 bases from V and 5 bases from J, with 14 bases between. This CDR3 is built from 13 residues. This CDR3 reads CASIMEGETEAFF. CDR3 in DNA: TGTGCCAGCATCATGGAGGGAGAAACTGAAGCTTTCTTT.

This clonotype was observed at least ten times. The CDR3 spells CASGLVHGSGVVTQYF. In DNA, the CDR3 is TGTGCTAGTGGTTTGGTACATGGTAGCGGGGTGGTGACCCAGTACTTC. The rearrangement joins TRBV12-5 to TRBJ2-5; 8 bases agree with TRBD2. The CDR3 covers 16 residues. From germline, CDR1 is LGHNT and CDR2 FRNRAP. With V trimmed by 0 bases and J by 7 bases, 10 bases remained unmatched.

This chain joins TRBV12-3 or TRBV12-4 and TRBJ1-5; D is perhaps TRBD1 (5 bases). The germline V and J ends were trimmed by 0 bases and 4 bases, with 19 bases remaining between them. CDR3 length: 18 amino acids. As DNA, the CDR3 is TGTGCCAGCAGTTTAGCGCGTTTGAGGGGCCTATATAATCAGCCCCAGCATTTT. It encodes CASSLARLRGLYNQPQHF.

This clonotype was seen more than once but under ten times. The chain has TRBV6-4 and TRBJ2-1; TRBD2 might be the D (7 bases). The length of the CDR3 is 15 residues. Germline lookup yields CDR1 MRHNA and CDR2 SNTAGT. The V gene lost 0 bases and the J gene lost 4 bases, with 10 bases spanning the gap. In DNA form, the CDR3 reads TGTGCCAGCAGTGACTCTGAGGGGGGGTACAATGAGCAGTTCTTC. This gives the protein CASSDSEGGYNEQFF.

This clonotype was seen only a few times. The chain combines TRBV30 with TRBJ1-1, with TRBD1 identical over 7 bases. Trimming at V came to 5 bases and at J to 2 bases, leaving 8 bases not matched to a gene. Germline V lookup: CDR1 GTSNPN, CDR2 SVGIG (reference sequence). CDR3 length equals 14 residues. As DNA, the CDR3 is TGTGCCTGGGAAAAGACAGGGCTTAACACTGAAGCTTTCTTT. As protein: CAWEKTGLNTEAFF.

The chain has TRBV6-5 and TRBJ2-1; 8 positions match TRBD2. Germline V gene lookup returns CDR1 MNHEY and CDR2 SVGAGI. Trimming took 6 bases from V and 4 from J; bases not matched to a gene: 8. CDR3 size: 15 residues. CDR3 residues: CASRPPGGGYNEQFF. CDR3 nucleotide sequence: TGTGCCAGCAGACCTCCCGGGGGGGGTTACAATGAGCAGTTCTTC.

The V gene is TRBV4-1, the J gene TRBJ1-4, with a weak D call TRBD1 (5 bases). This CDR3 is built from 15 residues. V was shortened by 2 bases and J by 6 bases, with 13 bases between the two germline ends. CDR1 MGHRA and CDR2 YSYEKL come from the germline V gene. CDR3 DNA: TGCGCCAGCAGCCAATACGGGACTTACGATGAAAAACTGTTTTTT. Its translation: CASSQYGTYDEKLFF.

The rearrangement joins TRBV5-1 to TRBJ2-3; D call uncertain. Trimming pared 2 bases from V and 1 base from J, leaving 11 bases between. Germline V CDR1 and CDR2: SGHRS, YFSETQ. CDR3 length: 15 amino acids. This chain's CDR3 is CASSFRTMGTDTQYF. The DNA for the CDR3 is TGCGCCAGCAGCTTCCGGACGATGGGCACAGATACGCAGTATTTT.

V gene TRBV3-1 combines with J gene TRBJ2-3, with no clear D. Trimming took off 2 bases at V and 2 bases at J, with 8 bases between the two ends. Looked up from germline, CDR1 is LGHDT and CDR2 is YNNKEL (reference sequence). This CDR3 comprises 14 residues. The CDR3 bases are TGTGCCAGCAGCCAAACCTCCCCCACAGATACGCAGTATTTT. Protein: CASSQTSPTDTQYF.

As concerns this clonotype: One junction end does not reproduce the germline sequence, and a read error may be involved. This chain connects TRBV2 to TRBJ2-1; D is perhaps TRBD1 (6 bases). CDR1 is SNHLY and CDR2 is FYNNEI in the germline V gene. The CDR3 has 14 amino acids. The CDR3 is CASSAQGSETEASF. CDR3 sequence (DNA): TGTGCCAGCAGTGCCCAGGGGTCGGAAACTGAAGCTTCCTTT.

The chain links TRBV6-5 to TRBJ1-6; D remains ambiguous. The ends were cut back, 2 bases at V and 5 bases at J, with 10 bases in the middle. In germline, CDR1 is MNHEY, CDR2 SVGAGI. The CDR3 runs 15 residues. The CDR3 protein is CASSYRARHNSPLHF. CDR3 sequence (DNA): TGTGCCAGCAGTTACCGGGCCCGGCATAATTCACCCCTCCACTTT.

The chain has TRBV6-6 and TRBJ1-1; 8 bases are a match to TRBD1. The junction had 15 bases not matched to a gene; V was cut back by 2 bases and J by 10 bases. The CDR3 sequence is 16 residues long. Germline lookup yields CDR1 MNHNY and CDR2 SVGAGI (reference sequence). The CDR3 DNA sequence: TGTGCCAGCAGTTACGGACAGGGTGGGCCTTCATTAGTAGCTTTCTTT. This sequence encodes CASSYGQGGPSLVAFF.

This clonotype was counted only a few times. The CDR3 loop is CASSLSGDRTKPQETQYF. The CDR3 coding sequence is TGTGCCAGCAGCCTGTCGGGGGACCGAACAAAGCCCCAAGAGACCCAGTACTTC. The V call is TRBV13, the J call TRBJ2-5; perhaps TRBD2 as D (6 bases). Trimming removed 5 bases at V and 1 base at J, with 23 bases between. Germline-derived CDR1 and CDR2 are PRHDT and FYEKMQ (reference sequence). The CDR3 loop spans 18 amino acids.

V usage is TRBV28 and J usage is TRBJ2-1; the D is unclear. CDR1 is MDHEN and CDR2 is SYDVKM in the germline V gene. V was clipped by 3 bases and J by 7 bases, with 13 bases between them. The CDR3 length is 14 residues. The CDR3 region has the DNA TGTGCCAGCAGTTTGGAAGGGATGGGAAATGAGCAGTTCTTC. Residues: CASSLEGMGNEQFF. Full variable domain (remainder filled in from reference TRBV28 and TRBJ2-1): DVKVTQSSRYLVKRTGEKVFLECVQDMDHENMFWYRQDPGLGLRLIYFSYDVKMKEKGDIPEGYSVSREKKERFSLILESASTNQTSMYLCASSLEGMGNEQFFGPGTRLTVL.

V usage is TRBV20-1 and J usage is TRBJ1-1; no definite D call. Trimming left V 6 bases short and J 3 bases short, with 5 bases between. The germline V gene has CDR1 DFQATT and CDR2 SNEGSKA (reference sequence). CDR3 length: 10 residues. The CDR3 spells CSAHHTEAFF. The DNA of the CDR3 is TGCAGTGCGCATCACACTGAAGCTTTCTTT.

DNA for the CDR3: TGTGCCAGCAGCCCAGGGAGTAACCCAGATACGCAGTATTTT. This translates into CASSPGSNPDTQYF. The J gene is TRBJ2-3, the V gene TRBV7-8, with D tentatively TRBD1 or TRBD2 (5 bases each). Trimming removed 5 bases at V and 4 bases at J, with 13 bases between. Germline V gene data show CDR1 as SGHVS and CDR2 as FQNEAQ. The CDR3 covers 14 residues. Based on the CDR3 plus reference TRBV7-8 and TRBJ2-3, the full variable domain is GAGVSQSPRYKVAKRGQDVALRCDPISGHVSLFWYQQALGQGPEFLTYFQNEAQLDKSGLPSDRFFAERPEGSVSTLKIQRTQQEDSAVYLCASSPGSNPDTQYFGPGTRLTVL.